Here is one T cell receptor (beta chain) with its context. What antigen it recognizes has not been identified. Qualities for individual bases were not recorded, and no much larger clone is one base off. These data are taken from a study of cytomegalovirus exposure and HLA in healthy donors (dated by TCRdb to the late 2010s). About the study as a whole: An earlier analysis of some 550 of the donors reported approximately 290 Gb of sequence data and approximately 110 million unique TCR beta sequences from about 179 million T cells. To predict cytomegalovirus infection status, the study combined high-throughput TCR immunosequencing, statistical association of individual TCRs with disease status, and machine learning. Across 300 to 500 genotyped donors of the cohort, an average of about 220,000 unique TCR beta nucleotide sequences per donor were sequenced, and approximately 17% of those sequences were non-productive. A later analysis re-examined previously published TCR beta repertoires from about 670 donors and added high-resolution HLA genotyping to investigate patterns of TCR occurrence. Genome-wide SNP genotypes for about three fifths of the roughly 700 donors were used in a later genetic analysis, which treated that subset as a discovery cohort. Four to six DR-DQ haplotypes were handled as single units for association and clustering, since linkage in the cohort was strong. The study used immunosequencing to profile the T cell repertoires of 670 or so subjects and linked those repertoires to cytomegalovirus serostatus. The study was designed to test whether signatures of past pathogen exposure could be identified by cataloging public T cell receptors. The number of donors typed differed by locus, with roughly 629-640 for A, B, C, DRB1 and DQB1, approximately 500 for DQA1, 600 to 610 for DPA1, and 400 to 490 for DPB1. To decide whether each TCR beta V gene segment behaved as functional or pseudogenic, an earlier analysis of some 600 of the donors relied on high-throughput TCR beta sequencing. The genetic ancestry cluster associated with self-reported Caucasian donors included about four fifths of the roughly 360 genotyped donors. Rather than drawing on any new phenotypic data, the later analysis identified candidate immune exposures from TCR beta sequences and the way those sequences occurred across donors. An early release that covered some 630 HLA-typed donors contained about 300 gigabases of sequencing data and some 87 million unique TCR sequences. Along with the approximately 650-subject first cohort, a separate validation cohort of over a hundred different subjects was used. HLA typing covered class I and class II loci at four-digit resolution. Every repertoire in the discovery cohort had been generated on one and the same sequencing platform. Donor age, sex, ethnicity and CMV serostatus were compiled together with the repertoire data. The paper's findings and limits, for the study overall: A later analysis found that most CMV-associated TCR beta chains appeared HLA-restricted, with HLA associations seemingly driven largely by CMV exposure. According to a later genetic analysis, donors in an Asian-associated ancestry cluster had fewer N-insertions in productive TCRs than the approximately 630-donor mean. Only TCR beta chains were sequenced in this cohort, and the absence of alpha or paired-chain data limited detectable features. A cluster of highly shared sequence variants was judged likely to represent a technical artifact of the sequencing pipeline. Most TCR sequences were seen in very few donors, while some public TCRs were found in many individuals. Because counts were too low, around 17 rarely observed V segments, including chromosome 9 orphons, were left out of the earlier analysis of some 600 of the donors. Specific HLA alleles were associated with some 15,000 TCR beta sequences at a false discovery rate of 0.05 in a later analysis. It was suggested by the authors that the approach could potentially be generalized to other disease states and immunological phenotypes. CMV serostatus was the only immune exposure information available for the cohort. V-gene and J-gene trimming of TCR beta chains was associated with a missense DCLRE1C variant in a later genetic analysis, and the association was replicated in an independent cohort. Cytomegalovirus status was reported to be diagnosed by the classifier with high specificity and sensitivity in both the original and validation cohorts. In a later analysis, HLA-associated TCR beta chains were found to be more clonally expanded and to have lower generation probabilities than equally common non-associated chains. Roughly uniform sequencing depth across donors was assumed in presence/absence analyses, although this assumption may not hold. Correlated functional status among segregating V segments might reflect linkage disequilibrium, but an unknown experimental factor could not be ruled out. A further reported finding was that TCR beta sequences accurately predicted the HLA-A and HLA-B alleles for most subjects in the first cohort. In an earlier analysis of about 550 of the donors, most TCR beta V segments were observed in productive rearrangements about 87% or about 30% of the time, broadly matching IMGT annotations. A total of 150 to 200 TCR beta chains were listed by the study as associated with cytomegalovirus. Some IMGT-functional V segments, including TRBV6-2 and TRBV6-3, could not be told apart with the 87-base-pair reads, so those segments were excluded. Because some donors lacked HLA typing at each locus, the association tests relied only on the typed subset. In vitro tests confirmed that a few of the cytomegalovirus-associated TCR beta chains recognize cytomegalovirus antigens. A later analysis reported that several top co-occurrence clusters appeared linked to parvovirus B19, influenza, CMV and Epstein-Barr virus. According to a later analysis, TCR association rates differed among HLA loci, with DRB1 alleles showing the most associated TCRs and HLA-C alleles showing the fewest. When HLA alleles, especially DR and DQ, strongly co-occurred, attributing TCR associations to individual alleles was difficult.

In total, approximately 700 healthy bone marrow donors made up the cohort. At the time of sampling, every cohort member was nominally healthy, though immune exposures that went unrecorded were likely present. The donor tested CMV seropositive and was one of the 289 seropositive cohort members. Every donor gave a peripheral blood sample, and the peripheral blood mononuclear cells from that sample were used for TCR beta sequencing. Genomic DNA was extracted from the blood cell samples with the Qiagen DNeasy Blood Extraction Kit. Trimming at the junction amounts to 3 bases on V and 4 bases on J, and the germline ends lie 7 bases apart. CDR1 and CDR2, looked up from the germline V gene (reference sequence), are SGHNT and YYREEE. The CDR3 contains 12 residues, cysteine and phenylalanine counted. Kept here is only the CDR3 DNA, which spans 36 bases and is read in frame from base 1. The library relied on the immunoSEQ multiplex PCR assay. The multiplex PCR relied on a mix of 60 forward primers for TCR Vbeta segments and 13 reverse primers for TCR Jbeta segments. Amplification of the CDR3 region of rearranged TCR beta genes was performed with a multiplex PCR assay on genomic DNA. The amplified TCR beta libraries were sequenced on the Illumina HiSeq System as 87-base-pair reads. As for the original processing: A later analysis counted some 74 million unique TCR beta chains across the 640 or so repertoires, and around 12 million of these chains were shared by at least two donors. To remove PCR and sequencing errors, raw reads were error-corrected and collapsed into unique sequences using a nearest-neighbor algorithm that merged closely related sequences. To assign V, D and J gene segments, CDR3 sequences were aligned to IMGT reference sequences. For a sequence to be retained, a match of at least six nucleotides to both a V gene segment and a J gene segment was required. Rearrangements were called productive when the CDR3 lacked stop codons and stayed in frame with V and J; all others were non-productive. Following IMGT convention, CDR3 was defined as the stretch from the second conserved V-encoded cysteine to the conserved J-encoded phenylalanine. Sequences without an unambiguous match to a single V gene segment were excluded from the earlier analysis of about 640 of the donors. An earlier analysis of fewer than 750 of the donors classified V segments as functional when productive rearrangements were above 56.7% and as segregating when the standard deviation between donors was above 5%. To diagnose cytomegalovirus status from the catalog of TCR beta chain sequences, a statistical classification framework was built. In a later analysis, V and J genes were assigned by comparing TCR nucleotide sequences against IMGT/GENE-DB human TR gene sequences. The TCRdist pipeline was used in a later analysis to assign CDR3 sequences and most-parsimonious VDJ recombination scenarios. In a later analysis, every TCR beta chain was defined by the combination of its CDR3 amino acid sequence and its V-gene family, and reads without a unique V-gene family were dropped. A later analysis removed 550 to 700 highly shared, low-generation-probability nucleotide sequences to deal with suspected cross-contamination and a sequencing artifact. For each public chain, a later analysis derived a clonal expansion index from normalized ranks of inferred template counts within each repertoire. Generation probabilities in a later analysis came from a VDJ recombination model fitted to out-of-frame rearrangements, and those results were checked against IGoR. Hypergeometric tests were used in a later analysis to score TCR-TCR, TCR-HLA and TCR-CMV co-occurrence, with a repertoire-size bias correction applied to the TCR pairs. In a later analysis, false discovery rates were estimated by permuting HLA or CMV assignments 20 times. In a later analysis, co-occurring TCRs were grouped using DBSCAN, and TCRdist sequence similarity was added for clustering within HLA-allele-positive subsets. Co-occurrence clustering excluded repertoires with fewer than 30,000 or more than 120,000 public chains, plus five with anomalous nucleotide sharing. Not all clones reach the TCRdb copy of this immuneACCESS table, which keeps in-frame sequences only. Checked studies attribute under half of the gap to unresolved V genes and leave the rest unexplained. V and J calls plus clone size are reproduced from that table; the DNA served to infer D and trimming. This sample is represented by 99,000 or so clones; roughly 80% of them were singletons. 6.9% of the sample is held by the ten biggest clonotypes.

The chain employs TRBV5-4 and TRBJ1-2, and possibly TRBD1, on 6 matching bases. The sequence derives from a man aged 25-45 years in good health and CMV-seropositive. Sequencing was done on a sample of PBMCs. The DNA sequence is TGTGCCAGCAGCTCGGACAGCTATGGCTACACCTTC. Its amino acids are CASSSDSYGYTF.